This T cell receptor beta chain appears in the sequencing data of a study of tumor T cells in aggressive B-cell lymphoma. This CDR3 is built from 17 residues. Germline trimming cut 5 bases from V and 0 bases from J; bases unmatched to any gene: 5. Germline V gene sequence: CDR1 SEHNR, CDR2 FQNEAQ (reference sequence). Assay used: immunoSEQ multiplex PCR; TCRdb lists only in-frame clones, some missing. The profile covers around 850 clones, with more than 70% appearing a single time and roughly 17% taken by the ten largest. The TCR comes from an adult with diffuse large B cell lymphoma. Sequencing was performed on tumor tissue. The gene calls are TRBV7-9 and TRBJ2-4, with 12 nucleotides matching TRBD2. CDR3 sequence: CASSLGLAGLAKNIQYF. The CDR3 DNA is TGTGCCAGCAGCCTCGGACTAGCGGGACTAGCCAAAAACATTCAGTACTTC.